This entry lists 12 T cell receptor beta chains sequenced from one sample in a study of cytomegalovirus exposure and HLA in healthy donors. Amplification used 60 Vbeta primers and 13 Jbeta primers. TCRdb's copy holds only in-frame clones and misses some; the assay was immunoSEQ multiplex PCR. The profile shows about 250,000 clones, roughly 70% of them singletons. Sequenced: PBMCs. The receptors were gathered from a female donor in good health and CMV-seronegative.

The J gene is TRBJ2-1, the V gene TRBV5-1; TRBD1 is a possible D gene (6 bases). Trimming stripped 4 bases from V and 7 bases from J, with 21 bases between. From germline, CDR1 is SGHRS and CDR2 YFSETQ. There are 16 residues in the CDR3. CDR3 sequence (DNA): TGCGCCAGCAGCCCTGGACACGAAAAGGGGGTAAATGAGCAGTTCTTC. Protein product: CASSPGHEKGVNEQFF.

V is TRBV19 and J is TRBJ1-1, with D possibly being TRBD1 (5 bases). The CDR3 length is 13 residues. With 6 bases removed from V and 6 bases from J, the gap between germline ends came to 14 bases. The germline gives CDR1 LNHDA, CDR2 SQIVND (reference sequence). The CDR3 loop is CASSPTGRAEAFF. The DNA of the CDR3 is TGTGCCAGTAGCCCCACAGGTCGCGCTGAAGCTTTCTTT.

Only a few counts were recorded for this clone. The rearrangement uses TRBV28 and TRBJ2-7, with TRBD1 identical over 7 bases. This CDR3 contains 16 residues. Germline V CDR1 and CDR2: MDHEN, SYDVKM. Unmatched junction bases numbered 12, after V lost 4 bases and J lost 3 bases. The CDR3 loop is CASSSPTGNLLYEQYF. In nucleotides, the CDR3 is TGTGCCAGCAGTTCTCCGACAGGGAACCTCCTCTACGAGCAGTACTTC.

With respect to this clone: Mismatch with germline at one junction end may stem from a read error. The rearrangement links TRBV4-2 to TRBJ2-7; D possibly corresponds to TRBD2 (5 bases). From germline, CDR1 is LGHNA and CDR2 YNFKEQ. This CDR3 is built from 12 residues. The CDR3 bases are TGTGCCAGCAGCCCTAGCTCCCACGAGCAGTACTTC. This gives the protein CASSPSSHEQYF.

This clone was seen a handful of times. The chain recombines TRBV27 with TRBJ2-7; TRBD1 matches 9 bases. Trimming at V came to 8 bases and at J to 3 bases, leaving 5 bases not matched to a gene. The CDR3 is 13 amino acids. Per the germline V gene, CDR1 is MNHEY and CDR2 is SMNVEV (reference sequence). The CDR3 reads CASFTTGGYEQYF. The CDR3 DNA reads as TGTGCCAGCTTCACGACAGGGGGCTACGAGCAGTACTTC.

Note on this clone: This CDR3 is also generated by other DNA sequences in the sample. The chain recombines TRBV11-2 with TRBJ1-1, with a possible D match to TRBD1 (6 bases). Trimming took 4 bases from V and 8 from J, leaving 8 bases between them. The length of the CDR3 is 11 residues. Germline V CDR1 and CDR2: SGHAT, FQNNGV. This chain's CDR3 is CASSSGQEAFF. Here the CDR3 DNA reads TGTGCCAGCAGCTCAGGACAGGAAGCTTTCTTT.

This chain joins TRBV6-1 and TRBJ1-2, with D possibly TRBD1 on 5 matching bases. The CDR3 is made up of 15 amino acids. V was pared by 3 bases and J by 5 bases, with 16 bases between. CDR1 and CDR2 from the germline V gene are MNHNS and SASEGT. CDR3 sequence reads: CASSDGGWAFYGYTF. CDR3 DNA: TGTGCCAGCAGTGACGGGGGGTGGGCTTTTTATGGCTACACCTTC.

V is TRBV28 and J is TRBJ1-2; the match to TRBD1 covers 7 bases. CDR1 is MDHEN and CDR2 is SYDVKM in the germline V gene. V shed 5 bases and J 8 bases; nucleotides not matched to a gene: 5. CDR3 length equals 12 residues. The CDR3 DNA reads as TGTGCCAGCAGTGCCACAGGGGAGGGCTACACCTTC. Translated, it gives CASSATGEGYTF.

This clone was seen only once. Here the CDR3 DNA reads TGTGCCATCAGTGAGGGGGGACTAGCGGACACCTACAATGAGCAGTTCTTC. As protein: CAISEGGLADTYNEQFF. The chain carries TRBV10-3 and TRBJ2-1; 11 bases align to TRBD2. V shed 2 bases, J shed 2 bases, and the junction held 5 bases outside the gene matches. The CDR3 contains 17 residues. CDR1 and CDR2 from the germline V gene are ENHRY and SYGVKD.

The chain is built from TRBV7-2 and TRBJ2-2; D is possibly TRBD2 (5 bases). Trimming took 0 bases from V and 7 from J, leaving 9 bases between them. CDR3 length: 14 amino acids. Germline V lookup: CDR1 SGHTA, CDR2 FQGNSA. The CDR3 spells CASSLALGVGELFF. CDR3 nucleotides: TGTGCCAGCAGCTTAGCCCTCGGGGTCGGGGAGCTGTTTTTT.

As regards this clone: The sample carries other DNA sequences with the same CDR3. The chain recombines TRBV27 with TRBJ1-2; a weak D match, TRBD1 (6 bases). V was pared by 6 bases and J by 4 bases, with 12 bases between. The germline gives CDR1 MNHEY, CDR2 SMNVEV (reference sequence). The CDR3 contains 13 residues. DNA of the CDR3: TGTGCCAGCAGCTTCAGGGGTGGCTATGGCTACACCTTC. Translating it yields CASSFRGGYGYTF.

There are a few counts of this clone. The J gene is TRBJ1-2, the V gene TRBV15; D unclear. Germline V gene data show CDR1 as LNHNV and CDR2 as YYDKDF (reference sequence). The V end was cut by 0 bases, the J end by 2 bases, with 7 bases between. This CDR3 is 14 amino acids long. The CDR3 protein is CATSREGRNYGYTF. The CDR3 DNA reads TGTGCCACCAGCAGAGAGGGCAGGAACTATGGCTACACCTTC.